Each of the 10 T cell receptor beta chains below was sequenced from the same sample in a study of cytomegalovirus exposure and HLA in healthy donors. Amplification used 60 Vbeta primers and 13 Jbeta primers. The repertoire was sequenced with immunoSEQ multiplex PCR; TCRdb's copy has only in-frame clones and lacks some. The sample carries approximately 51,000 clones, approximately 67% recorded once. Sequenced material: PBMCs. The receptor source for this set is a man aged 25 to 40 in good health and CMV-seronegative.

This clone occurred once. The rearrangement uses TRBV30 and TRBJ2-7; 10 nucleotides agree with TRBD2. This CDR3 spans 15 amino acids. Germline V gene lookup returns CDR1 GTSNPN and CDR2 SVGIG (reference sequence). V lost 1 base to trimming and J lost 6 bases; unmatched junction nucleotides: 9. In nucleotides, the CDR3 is TGTGCCTGGAGTGGTGGGCTAGCGGGAGCTGGCGAGCAGTACTTC. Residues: CAWSGGLAGAGEQYF.

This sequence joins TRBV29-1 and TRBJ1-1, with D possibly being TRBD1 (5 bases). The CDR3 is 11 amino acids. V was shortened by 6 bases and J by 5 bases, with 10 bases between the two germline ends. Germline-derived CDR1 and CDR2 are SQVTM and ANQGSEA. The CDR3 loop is CSVGGWTEAFF. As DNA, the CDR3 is TGCAGCGTGGGGGGGTGGACTGAAGCTTTCTTT. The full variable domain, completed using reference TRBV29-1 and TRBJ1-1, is SAVISQKPSRDICQRGTSLTIQCQVDSQVTMMFWYRQQPGQSLTLIATANQGSEATYESGFVIDKFPISRPNLTFSTLTVSNMSPEDSSIYLCSVGGWTEAFFGQGTRLTVV.

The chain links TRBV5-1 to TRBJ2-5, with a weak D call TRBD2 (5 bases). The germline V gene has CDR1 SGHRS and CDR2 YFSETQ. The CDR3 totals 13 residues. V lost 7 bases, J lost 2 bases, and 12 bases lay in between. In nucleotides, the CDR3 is TGCGCCAGCTCGGGGAAAGAACAAGAGACCCAGTACTTC. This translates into CASSGKEQETQYF.

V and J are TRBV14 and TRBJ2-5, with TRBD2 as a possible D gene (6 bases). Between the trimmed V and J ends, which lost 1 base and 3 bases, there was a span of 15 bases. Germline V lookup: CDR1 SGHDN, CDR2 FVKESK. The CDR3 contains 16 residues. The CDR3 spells CASSQGVTRGKETQYF. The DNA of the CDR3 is TGTGCCAGCAGCCAAGGCGTGACTAGGGGAAAAGAGACCCAGTACTTC.

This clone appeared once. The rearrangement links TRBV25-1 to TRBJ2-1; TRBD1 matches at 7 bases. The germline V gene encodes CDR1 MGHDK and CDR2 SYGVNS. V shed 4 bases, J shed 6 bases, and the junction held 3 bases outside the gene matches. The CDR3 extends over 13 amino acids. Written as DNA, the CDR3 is TGTGCCAGCAGTGGACAGGGTCGCAATGAGCAGTTCTTC. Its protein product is CASSGQGRNEQFF. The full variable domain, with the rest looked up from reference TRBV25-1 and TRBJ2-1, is EADIYQTPRYLVIGTGKKITLECSQTMGHDKMYWYQQDPGMELHLIHYSYGVNSTEKGDLSSESTVSRIRTEHFPLTLESARPSHTSQYLCASSGQGRNEQFFGPGTRLTVL.

The CDR3 loop reads CASSNLQGTPPYEQYF. CDR3 coding DNA: TGTGCCAGCAGCAACCTTCAGGGGACACCGCCTTACGAGCAGTACTTC. The chain joins TRBV27 to TRBJ2-7, with D possibly TRBD1 on 6 matching bases. The CDR3 runs 16 residues. Trimming left V 6 bases short and J 4 bases short, with 22 bases between. Germline CDR1 reads MNHEY; CDR2 reads SMNVEV (reference sequence).

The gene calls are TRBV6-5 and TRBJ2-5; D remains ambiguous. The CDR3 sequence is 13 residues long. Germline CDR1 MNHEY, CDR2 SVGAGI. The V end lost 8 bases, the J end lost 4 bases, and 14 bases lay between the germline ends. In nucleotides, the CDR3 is TGTGCCAGCGGCCGGCTATCGGGAGAGACCCAGTACTTC. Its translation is CASGRLSGETQYF.

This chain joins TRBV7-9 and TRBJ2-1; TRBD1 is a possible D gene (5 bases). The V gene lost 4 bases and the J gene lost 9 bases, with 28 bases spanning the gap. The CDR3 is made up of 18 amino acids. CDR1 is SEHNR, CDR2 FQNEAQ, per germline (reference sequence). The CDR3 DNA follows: TGTGCCAGCAGCTCGACCTCACACCAGGGATCTCGGGTAAGTGAGCAGTTCTTC. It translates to CASSSTSHQGSRVSEQFF.

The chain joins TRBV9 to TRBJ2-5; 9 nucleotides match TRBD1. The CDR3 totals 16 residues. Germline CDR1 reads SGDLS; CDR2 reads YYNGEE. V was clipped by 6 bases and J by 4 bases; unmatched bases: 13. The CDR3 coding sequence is TGTGCCAGCACCCCAGGGAACCGGGACAGGGTAGAGACCCAGTACTTC. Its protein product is CASTPGNRDRVETQYF.

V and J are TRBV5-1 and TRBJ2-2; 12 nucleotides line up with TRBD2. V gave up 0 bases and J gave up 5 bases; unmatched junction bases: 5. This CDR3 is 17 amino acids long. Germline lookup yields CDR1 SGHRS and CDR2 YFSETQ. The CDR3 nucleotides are TGCGCCAGCAGCTTGGGACTAGCGGGAGTTGGTACCGGGGAGCTGTTTTTT. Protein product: CASSLGLAGVGTGELFF.